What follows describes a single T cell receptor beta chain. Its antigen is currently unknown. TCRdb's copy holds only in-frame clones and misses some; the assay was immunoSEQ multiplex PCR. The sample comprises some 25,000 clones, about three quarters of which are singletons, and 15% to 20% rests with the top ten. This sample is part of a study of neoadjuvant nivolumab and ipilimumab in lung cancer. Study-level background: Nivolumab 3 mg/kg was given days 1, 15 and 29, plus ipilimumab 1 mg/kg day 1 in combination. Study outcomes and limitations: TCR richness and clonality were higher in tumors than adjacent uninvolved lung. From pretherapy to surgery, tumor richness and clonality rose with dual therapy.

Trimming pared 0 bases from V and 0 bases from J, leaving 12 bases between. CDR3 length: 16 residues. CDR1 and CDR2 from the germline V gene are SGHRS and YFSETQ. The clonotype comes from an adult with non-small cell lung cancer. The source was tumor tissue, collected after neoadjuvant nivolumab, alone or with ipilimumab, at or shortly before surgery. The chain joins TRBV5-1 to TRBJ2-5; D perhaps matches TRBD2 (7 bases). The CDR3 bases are TGCGCCAGCAGCTTGGAGCCGGGGGGCCACCAAGAGACCCAGTACTTC. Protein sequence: CASSLEPGGHQETQYF.